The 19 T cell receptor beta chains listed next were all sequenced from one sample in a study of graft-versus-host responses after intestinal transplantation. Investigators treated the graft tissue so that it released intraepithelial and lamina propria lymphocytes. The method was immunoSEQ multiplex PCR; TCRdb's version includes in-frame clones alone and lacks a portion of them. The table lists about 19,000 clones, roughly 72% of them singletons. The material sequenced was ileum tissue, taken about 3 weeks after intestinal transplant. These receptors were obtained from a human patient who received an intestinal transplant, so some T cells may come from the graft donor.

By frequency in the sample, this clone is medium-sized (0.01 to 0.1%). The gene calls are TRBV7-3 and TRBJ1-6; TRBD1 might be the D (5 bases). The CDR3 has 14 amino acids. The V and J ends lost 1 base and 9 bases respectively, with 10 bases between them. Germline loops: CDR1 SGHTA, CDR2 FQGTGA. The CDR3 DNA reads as TGTGCCAGCAGCTTAAGCGGGGGGTCTTCACCCCTCCACTTT. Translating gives CASSLSGGSSPLHF.

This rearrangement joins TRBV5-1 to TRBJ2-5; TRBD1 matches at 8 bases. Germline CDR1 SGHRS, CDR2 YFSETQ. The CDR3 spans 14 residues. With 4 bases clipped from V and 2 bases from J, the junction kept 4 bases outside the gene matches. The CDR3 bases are TGCGCCAGCAGCACTTGGACAGGGCAAGAGACCCAGTACTTC. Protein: CASSTWTGQETQYF. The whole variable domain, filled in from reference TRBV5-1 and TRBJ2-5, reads KAGVTQTPRYLIKTRGQQVTLSCSPISGHRSVSWYQQTPGQGLQFLFEYFSETQRNKGNFPGRFSGRQFSNSRSEMNVSTLELGDSALYLCASSTWTGQETQYFGPGTRLLVL.

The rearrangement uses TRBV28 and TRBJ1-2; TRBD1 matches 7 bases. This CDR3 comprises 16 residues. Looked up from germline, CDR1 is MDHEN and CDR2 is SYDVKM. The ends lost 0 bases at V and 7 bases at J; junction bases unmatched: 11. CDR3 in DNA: TGTGCCAGCAGTTTATGGGTCGACAGGGATGGGGGTGGCTACACCTTC. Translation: CASSLWVDRDGGGYTF.

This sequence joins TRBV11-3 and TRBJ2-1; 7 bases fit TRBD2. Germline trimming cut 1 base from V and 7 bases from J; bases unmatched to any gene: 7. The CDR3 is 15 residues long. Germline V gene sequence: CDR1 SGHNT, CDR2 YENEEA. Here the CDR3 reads CASSLGVTSLNEQFF. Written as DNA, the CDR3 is TGTGCCAGCAGCTTAGGAGTGACTAGCCTAAATGAGCAGTTCTTC.

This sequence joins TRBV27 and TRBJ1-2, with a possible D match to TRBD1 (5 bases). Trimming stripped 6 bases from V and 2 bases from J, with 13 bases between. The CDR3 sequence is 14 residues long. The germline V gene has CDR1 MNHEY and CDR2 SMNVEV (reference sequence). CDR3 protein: CASSAYGANYGYTF. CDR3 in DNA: TGTGCCAGCAGCGCTTATGGGGCCAACTATGGCTACACCTTC.

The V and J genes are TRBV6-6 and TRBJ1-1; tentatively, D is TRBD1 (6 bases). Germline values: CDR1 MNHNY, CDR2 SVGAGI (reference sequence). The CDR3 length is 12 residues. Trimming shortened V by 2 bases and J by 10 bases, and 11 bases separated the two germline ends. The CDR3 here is CASSYVARGAFF. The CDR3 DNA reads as TGTGCCAGCAGTTACGTAGCCAGGGGAGCTTTCTTT.

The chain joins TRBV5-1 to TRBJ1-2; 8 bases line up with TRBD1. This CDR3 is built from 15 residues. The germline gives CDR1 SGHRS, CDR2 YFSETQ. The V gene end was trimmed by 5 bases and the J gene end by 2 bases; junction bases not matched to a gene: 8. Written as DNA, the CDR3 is TGCGCCAGCAGACCCCAGGACAGGGCGAACTATGGCTACACCTTC. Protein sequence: CASRPQDRANYGYTF.

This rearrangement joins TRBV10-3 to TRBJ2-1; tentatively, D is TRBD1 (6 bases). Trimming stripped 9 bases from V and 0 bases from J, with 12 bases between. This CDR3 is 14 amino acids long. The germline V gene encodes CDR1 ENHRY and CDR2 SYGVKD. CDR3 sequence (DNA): TGTGCCATTAAGGGGGATAGCTCCTACAATGAGCAGTTCTTC. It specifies CAIKGDSSYNEQFF.

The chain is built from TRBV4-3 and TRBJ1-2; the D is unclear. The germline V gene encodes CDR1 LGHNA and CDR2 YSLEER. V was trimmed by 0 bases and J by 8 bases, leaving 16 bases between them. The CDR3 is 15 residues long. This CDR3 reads CASSQDRVAVRGYTF. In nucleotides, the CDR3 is TGCGCCAGCAGCCAAGATCGGGTGGCAGTGAGGGGCTACACCTTC.

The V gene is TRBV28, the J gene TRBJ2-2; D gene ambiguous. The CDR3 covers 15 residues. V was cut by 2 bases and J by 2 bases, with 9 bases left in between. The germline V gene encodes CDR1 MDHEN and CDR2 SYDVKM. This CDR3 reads CASSLGEFNTGELFF. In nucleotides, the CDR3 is TGTGCCAGCAGTTTAGGAGAATTCAACACCGGGGAGCTGTTTTTT.

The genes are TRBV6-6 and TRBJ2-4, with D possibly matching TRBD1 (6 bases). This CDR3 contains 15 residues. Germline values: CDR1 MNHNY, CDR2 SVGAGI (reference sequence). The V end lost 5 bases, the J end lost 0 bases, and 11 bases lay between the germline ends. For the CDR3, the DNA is TGTGCCAGCAGTCAGGGGTTTCGAGCCAAAAACATTCAGTACTTC. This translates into CASSQGFRAKNIQYF.

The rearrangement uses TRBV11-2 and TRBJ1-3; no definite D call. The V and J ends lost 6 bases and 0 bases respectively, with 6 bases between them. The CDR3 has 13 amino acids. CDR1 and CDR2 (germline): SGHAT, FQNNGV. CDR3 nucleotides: TGTGCCAGCAGTCGTCTCTCTGGAAACACCATATATTTT. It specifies CASSRLSGNTIYF.

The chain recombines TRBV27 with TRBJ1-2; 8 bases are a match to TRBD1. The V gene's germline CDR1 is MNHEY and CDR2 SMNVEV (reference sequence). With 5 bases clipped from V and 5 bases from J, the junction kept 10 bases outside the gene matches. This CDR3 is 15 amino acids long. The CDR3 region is CASSPGQGGWYGYTF. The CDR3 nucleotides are TGTGCCAGCAGTCCCGGACAGGGAGGTTGGTATGGCTACACCTTC.

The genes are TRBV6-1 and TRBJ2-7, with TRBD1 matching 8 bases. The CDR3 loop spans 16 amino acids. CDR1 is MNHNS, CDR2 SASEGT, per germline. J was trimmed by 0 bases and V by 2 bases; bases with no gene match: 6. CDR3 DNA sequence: TGTGCCAGCAGTGAATACGCGACAGGGGCCTCCTACGAGCAGTACTTC. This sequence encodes CASSEYATGASYEQYF.

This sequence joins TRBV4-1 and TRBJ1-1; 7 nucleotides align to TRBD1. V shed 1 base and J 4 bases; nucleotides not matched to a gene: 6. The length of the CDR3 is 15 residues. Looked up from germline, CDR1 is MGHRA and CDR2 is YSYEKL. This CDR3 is CASSQGYHRGTEAFF. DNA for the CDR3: TGCGCCAGCAGCCAAGGATATCACAGGGGCACTGAAGCTTTCTTT.

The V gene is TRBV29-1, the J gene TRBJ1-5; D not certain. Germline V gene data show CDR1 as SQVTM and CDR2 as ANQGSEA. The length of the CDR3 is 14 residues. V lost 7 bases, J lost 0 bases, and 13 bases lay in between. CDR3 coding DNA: TGCAGCGCCCGGACGGGGTATAGCAATCAGCCCCAGCATTTT. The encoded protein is CSARTGYSNQPQHF.

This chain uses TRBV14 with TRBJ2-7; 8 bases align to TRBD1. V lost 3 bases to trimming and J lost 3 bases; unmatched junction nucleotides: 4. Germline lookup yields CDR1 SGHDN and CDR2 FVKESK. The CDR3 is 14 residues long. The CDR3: CASSHRGLFYEQYF. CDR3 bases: TGTGCCAGCAGCCACAGGGGGCTTTTCTACGAGCAGTACTTC.

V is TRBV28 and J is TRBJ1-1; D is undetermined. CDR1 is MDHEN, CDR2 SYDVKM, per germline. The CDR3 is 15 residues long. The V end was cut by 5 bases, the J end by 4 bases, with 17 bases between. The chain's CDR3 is CASSIPYYRSTEAFF. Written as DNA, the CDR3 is TGTGCCAGCAGTATACCATATTATAGAAGCACTGAAGCTTTCTTT.

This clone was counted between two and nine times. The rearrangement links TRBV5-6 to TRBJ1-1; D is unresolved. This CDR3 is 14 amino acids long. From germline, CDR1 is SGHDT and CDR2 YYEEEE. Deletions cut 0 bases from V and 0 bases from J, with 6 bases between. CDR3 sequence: CASSLVAVNTEAFF. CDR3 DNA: TGTGCCAGCAGCTTGGTGGCAGTGAACACTGAAGCTTTCTTT.